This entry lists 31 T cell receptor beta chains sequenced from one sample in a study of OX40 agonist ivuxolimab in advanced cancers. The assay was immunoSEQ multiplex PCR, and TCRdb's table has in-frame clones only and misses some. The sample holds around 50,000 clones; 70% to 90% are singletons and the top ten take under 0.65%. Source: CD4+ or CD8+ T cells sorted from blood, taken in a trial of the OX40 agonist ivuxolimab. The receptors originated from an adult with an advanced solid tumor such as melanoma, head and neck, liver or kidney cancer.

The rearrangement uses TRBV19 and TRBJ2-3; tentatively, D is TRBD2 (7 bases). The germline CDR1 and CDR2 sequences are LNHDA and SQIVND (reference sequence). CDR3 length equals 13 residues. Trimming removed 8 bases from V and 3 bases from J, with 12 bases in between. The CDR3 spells CASAGEGTDTQYF. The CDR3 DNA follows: TGTGCCAGTGCAGGGGAGGGAACAGATACGCAGTATTTT. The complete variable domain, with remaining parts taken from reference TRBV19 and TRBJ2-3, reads DGGITQSPKYLFRKEGQNVTLSCEQNLNHDAMYWYRQDPGQGLRLIYYSQIVNDFQKGDIAEGYSVSREKKESFPLTVTSAQKNPTAFYLCASAGEGTDTQYFGPGTRLTVL.

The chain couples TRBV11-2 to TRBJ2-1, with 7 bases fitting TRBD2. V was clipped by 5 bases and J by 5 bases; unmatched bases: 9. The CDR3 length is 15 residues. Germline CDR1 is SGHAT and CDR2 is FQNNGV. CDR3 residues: CASSPVFAGDNEQFF. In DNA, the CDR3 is TGTGCCAGCAGCCCTGTCTTTGCGGGGGACAATGAGCAGTTCTTC.

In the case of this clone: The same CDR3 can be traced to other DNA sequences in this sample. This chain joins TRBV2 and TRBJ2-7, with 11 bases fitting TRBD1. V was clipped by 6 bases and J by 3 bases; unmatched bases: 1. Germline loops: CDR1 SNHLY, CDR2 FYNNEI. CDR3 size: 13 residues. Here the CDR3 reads CASSGTGGYEQYF. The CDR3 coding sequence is TGTGCCAGCAGCGGGACAGGGGGCTACGAGCAGTACTTC.

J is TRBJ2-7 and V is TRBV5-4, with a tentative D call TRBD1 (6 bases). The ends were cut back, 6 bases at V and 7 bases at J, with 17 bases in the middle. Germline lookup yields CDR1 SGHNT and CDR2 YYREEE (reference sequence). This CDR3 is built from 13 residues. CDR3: CASTLMGAREQYF. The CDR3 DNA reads TGTGCCAGCACCCTGATGGGGGCGCGGGAGCAGTACTTC. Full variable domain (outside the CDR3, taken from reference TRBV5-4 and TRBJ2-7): ETGVTQSPTHLIKTRGQQVTLRCSSQSGHNTVSWYQQALGQGPQFIFQYYREEENGRGNFPPRFSGLQFPNYSSELNVNALELDDSALYLCASTLMGAREQYFGPGTRLTVT.

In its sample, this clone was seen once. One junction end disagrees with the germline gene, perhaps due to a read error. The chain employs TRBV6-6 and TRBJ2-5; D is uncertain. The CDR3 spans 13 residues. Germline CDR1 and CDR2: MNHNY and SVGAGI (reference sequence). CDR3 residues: CASTDTYQGTQYF. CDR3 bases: TGTGCCAGCACAGACACCTACCAAGGGACCCAGTACTTC.

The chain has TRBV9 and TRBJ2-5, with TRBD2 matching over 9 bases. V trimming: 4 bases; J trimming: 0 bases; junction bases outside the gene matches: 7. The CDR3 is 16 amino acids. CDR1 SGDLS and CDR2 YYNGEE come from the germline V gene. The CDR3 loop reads CASSITSGYYQETQYF. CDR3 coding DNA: TGTGCCAGCAGCATCACTAGCGGGTACTACCAAGAGACCCAGTACTTC. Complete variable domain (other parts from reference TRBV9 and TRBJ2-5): DSGVTQTPKHLITATGQRVTLRCSPRSGDLSVYWYQQSLDQGLQFLIQYYNGEERAKGNILERFSAQQFPDLHSELNLSSLELGDSALYFCASSITSGYYQETQYFGPGTRLLVL.

This CDR3 is CAIGVGYNEQFF. The DNA for the CDR3 is TGTGCCATCGGGGTCGGCTACAATGAGCAGTTCTTC. The chain carries TRBV10-3 and TRBJ2-1; D gene uncertain. The CDR3 is 12 amino acids. CDR1 is ENHRY and CDR2 is SYGVKD in the germline V gene. V was clipped by 8 bases and J by 3 bases, with 8 bases between them.

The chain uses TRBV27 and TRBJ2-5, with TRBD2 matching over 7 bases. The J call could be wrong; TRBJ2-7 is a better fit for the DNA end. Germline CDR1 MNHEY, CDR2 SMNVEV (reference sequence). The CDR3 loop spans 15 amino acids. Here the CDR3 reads CASSFEGGRKNEQYF. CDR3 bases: TGTGCCAGCAGTTTCGAGGGCGGGAGAAAGAACGAGCAGTACTTC.

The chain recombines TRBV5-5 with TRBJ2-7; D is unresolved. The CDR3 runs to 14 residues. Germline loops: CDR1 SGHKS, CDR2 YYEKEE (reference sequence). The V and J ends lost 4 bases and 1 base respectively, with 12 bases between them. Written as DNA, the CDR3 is TGTGCCAGCAGCCGCGAGCTGAATTCCTACGAGCAGTACTTC. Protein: CASSRELNSYEQYF.

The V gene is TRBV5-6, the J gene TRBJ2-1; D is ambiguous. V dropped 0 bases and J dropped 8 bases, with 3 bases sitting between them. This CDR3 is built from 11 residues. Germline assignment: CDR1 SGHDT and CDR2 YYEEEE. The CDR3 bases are TGTGCCAGCAGCTTGGATTATGAGCAGTTCTTC. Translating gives CASSLDYEQFF.

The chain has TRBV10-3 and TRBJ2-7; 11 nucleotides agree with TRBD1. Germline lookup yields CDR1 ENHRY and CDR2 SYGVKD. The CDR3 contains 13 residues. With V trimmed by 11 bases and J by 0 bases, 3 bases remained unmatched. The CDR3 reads CAGGTGGSYEQYF. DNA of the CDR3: TGTGCCGGCGGGACAGGGGGCTCCTACGAGCAGTACTTC.

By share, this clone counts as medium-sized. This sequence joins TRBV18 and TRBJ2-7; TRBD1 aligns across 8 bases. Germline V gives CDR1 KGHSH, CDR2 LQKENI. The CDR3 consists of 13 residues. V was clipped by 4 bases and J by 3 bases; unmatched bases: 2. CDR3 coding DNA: TGTGCCAGCTCACACGGACAGGGCTACGAGCAGTACTTC. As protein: CASSHGQGYEQYF.

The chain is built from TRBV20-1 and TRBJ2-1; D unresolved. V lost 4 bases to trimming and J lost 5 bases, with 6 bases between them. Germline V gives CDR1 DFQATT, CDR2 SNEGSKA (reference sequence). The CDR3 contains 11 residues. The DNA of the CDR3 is TGCAGTGCTACTGATAACAATGAGCAGTTCTTC. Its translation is CSATDNNEQFF.

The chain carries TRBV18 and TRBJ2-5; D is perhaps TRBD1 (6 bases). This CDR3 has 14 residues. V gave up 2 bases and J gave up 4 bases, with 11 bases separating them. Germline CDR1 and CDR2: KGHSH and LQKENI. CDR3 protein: CASSPTRGRETQYF. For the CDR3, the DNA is TGTGCCAGCTCACCAACCAGGGGCAGAGAGACCCAGTACTTC.

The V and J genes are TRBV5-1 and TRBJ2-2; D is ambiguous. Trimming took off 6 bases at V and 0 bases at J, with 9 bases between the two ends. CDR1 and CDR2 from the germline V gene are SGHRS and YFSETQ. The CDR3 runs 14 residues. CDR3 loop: CASKDDANTGELFF. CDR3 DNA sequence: TGCGCCAGCAAGGACGACGCGAACACCGGGGAGCTGTTTTTT.

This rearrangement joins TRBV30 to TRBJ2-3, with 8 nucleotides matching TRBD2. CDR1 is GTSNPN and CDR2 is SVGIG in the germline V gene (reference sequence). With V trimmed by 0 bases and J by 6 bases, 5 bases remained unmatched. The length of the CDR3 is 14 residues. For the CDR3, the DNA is TGTGCCTGGAGTGTAGCGGGAGCTGGGGATACGCAGTATTTT. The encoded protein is CAWSVAGAGDTQYF.

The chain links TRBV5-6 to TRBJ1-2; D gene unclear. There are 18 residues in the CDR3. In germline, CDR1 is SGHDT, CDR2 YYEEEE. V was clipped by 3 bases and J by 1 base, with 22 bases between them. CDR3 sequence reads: CASSSRRTGRNVNYGYTF. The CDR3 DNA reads TGTGCCAGCAGCTCACGACGAACTGGGAGGAATGTTAACTATGGCTACACCTTC.

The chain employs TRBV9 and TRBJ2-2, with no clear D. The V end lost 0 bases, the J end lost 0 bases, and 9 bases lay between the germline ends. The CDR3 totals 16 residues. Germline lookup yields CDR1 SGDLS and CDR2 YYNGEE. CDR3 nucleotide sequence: TGTGCCAGCAGCGTAGTTAGCCGGCCGAACACCGGGGAGCTGTTTTTT. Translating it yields CASSVVSRPNTGELFF.

CDR3 in DNA: TGTGCCAGCAGCCCACGGACTAGCGGGAGCACAGATACGCAGTATTTT. It translates to CASSPRTSGSTDTQYF. The gene calls are TRBV9 and TRBJ2-3; 11 bases map to TRBD2. The CDR3 contains 16 residues. Germline CDR1 reads SGDLS; CDR2 reads YYNGEE. The junction had 4 bases not matched to a gene; V was cut back by 4 bases and J by 0 bases.

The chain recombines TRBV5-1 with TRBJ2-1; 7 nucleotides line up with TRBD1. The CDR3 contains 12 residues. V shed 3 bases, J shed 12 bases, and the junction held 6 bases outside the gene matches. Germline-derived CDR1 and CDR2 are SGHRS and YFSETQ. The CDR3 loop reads CASSSPRDRQFF. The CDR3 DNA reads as TGCGCCAGCAGCTCCCCCCGGGACAGGCAGTTCTTC.

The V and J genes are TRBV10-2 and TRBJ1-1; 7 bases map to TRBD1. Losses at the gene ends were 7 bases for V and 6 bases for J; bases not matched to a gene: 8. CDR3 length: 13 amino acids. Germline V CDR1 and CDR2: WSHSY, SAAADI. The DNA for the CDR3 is TGCGCCAGCAAAAGGGACAGAGCCTCTGAAGCTTTCTTT. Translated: CASKRDRASEAFF.

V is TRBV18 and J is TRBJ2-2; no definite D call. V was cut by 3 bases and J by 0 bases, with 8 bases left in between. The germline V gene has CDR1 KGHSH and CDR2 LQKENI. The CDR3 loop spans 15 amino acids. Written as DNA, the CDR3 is TGTGCCAGCTCACCCCGGGCAACGAACACCGGGGAGCTGTTTTTT. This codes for CASSPRATNTGELFF.

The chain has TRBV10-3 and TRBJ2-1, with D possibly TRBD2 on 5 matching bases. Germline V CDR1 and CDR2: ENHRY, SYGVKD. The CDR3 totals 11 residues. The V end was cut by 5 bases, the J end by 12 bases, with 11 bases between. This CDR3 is CAISRGLGQFF. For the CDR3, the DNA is TGTGCCATCAGTCGGGGATTGGGGCAGTTCTTC.

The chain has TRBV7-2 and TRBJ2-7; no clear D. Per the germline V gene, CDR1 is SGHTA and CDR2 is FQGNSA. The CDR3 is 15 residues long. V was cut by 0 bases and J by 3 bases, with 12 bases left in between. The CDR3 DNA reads TGTGCCAGCAGCTTAGCGGACGGTACCTTCTACGAGCAGTACTTC. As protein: CASSLADGTFYEQYF.

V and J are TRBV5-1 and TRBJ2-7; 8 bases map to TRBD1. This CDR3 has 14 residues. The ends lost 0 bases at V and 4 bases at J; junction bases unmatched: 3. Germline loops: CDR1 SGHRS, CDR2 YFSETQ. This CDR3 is CASSLARGLYEQYF. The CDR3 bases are TGCGCCAGCAGCTTGGCCAGGGGGCTTTACGAGCAGTACTTC. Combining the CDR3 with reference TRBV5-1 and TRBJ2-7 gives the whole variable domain KAGVTQTPRYLIKTRGQQVTLSCSPISGHRSVSWYQQTPGQGLQFLFEYFSETQRNKGNFPGRFSGRQFSNSRSEMNVSTLELGDSALYLCASSLARGLYEQYFGPGTRLTVT.

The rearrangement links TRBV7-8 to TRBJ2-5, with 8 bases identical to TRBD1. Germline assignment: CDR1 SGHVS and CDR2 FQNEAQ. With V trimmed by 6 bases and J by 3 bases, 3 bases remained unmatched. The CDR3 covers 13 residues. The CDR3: CASSSTGEETQYF. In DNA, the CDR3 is TGTGCCAGCAGTTCGACAGGGGAAGAGACCCAGTACTTC.

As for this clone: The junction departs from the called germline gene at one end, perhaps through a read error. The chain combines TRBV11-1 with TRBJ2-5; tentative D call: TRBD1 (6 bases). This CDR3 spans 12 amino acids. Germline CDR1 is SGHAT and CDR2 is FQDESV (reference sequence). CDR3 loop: CASSPGQGTQYF. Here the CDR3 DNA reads TGTGCCAGCAGCCCGGGACAAGGGACCCAGTACTTC.

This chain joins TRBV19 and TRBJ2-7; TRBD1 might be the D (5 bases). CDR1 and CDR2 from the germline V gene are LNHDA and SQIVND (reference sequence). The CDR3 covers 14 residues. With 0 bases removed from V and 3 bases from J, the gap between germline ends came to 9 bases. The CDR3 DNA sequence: TGTGCCAGTAGTATAGAAACAGGAATCTACGAGCAGTACTTC. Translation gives CASSIETGIYEQYF.

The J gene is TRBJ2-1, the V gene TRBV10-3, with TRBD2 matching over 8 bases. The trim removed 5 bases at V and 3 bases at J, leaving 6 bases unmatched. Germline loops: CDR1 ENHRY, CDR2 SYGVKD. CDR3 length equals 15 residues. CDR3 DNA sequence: TGTGCCATCAGTCAGGGGCGGGAGGTCTACAATGAGCAGTTCTTC. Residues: CAISQGREVYNEQFF.

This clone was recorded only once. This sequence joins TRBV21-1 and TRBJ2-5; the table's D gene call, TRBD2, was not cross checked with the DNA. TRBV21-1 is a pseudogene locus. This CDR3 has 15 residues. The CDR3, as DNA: TGTGCCAGCAGCAAAGTAGAACTAGCCGGTGAGACCCAGTACTTC. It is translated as CASSKVELAGETQYF.

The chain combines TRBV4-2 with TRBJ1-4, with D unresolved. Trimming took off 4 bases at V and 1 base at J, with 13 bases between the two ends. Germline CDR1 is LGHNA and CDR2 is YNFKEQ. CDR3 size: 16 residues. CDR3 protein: CASSPSGSGTNEKLFF. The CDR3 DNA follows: TGTGCCAGCAGCCCGTCCGGGAGTGGAACTAATGAAAAACTGTTTTTT.